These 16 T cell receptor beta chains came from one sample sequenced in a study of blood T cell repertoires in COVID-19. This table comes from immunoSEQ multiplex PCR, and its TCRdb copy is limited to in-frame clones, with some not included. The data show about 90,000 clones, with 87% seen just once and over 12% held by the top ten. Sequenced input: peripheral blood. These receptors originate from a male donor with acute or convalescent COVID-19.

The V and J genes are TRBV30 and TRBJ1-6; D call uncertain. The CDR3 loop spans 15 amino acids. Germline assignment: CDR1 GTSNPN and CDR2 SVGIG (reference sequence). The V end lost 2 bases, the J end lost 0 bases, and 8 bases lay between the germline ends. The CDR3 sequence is CAWSPLSSYNSPLHF. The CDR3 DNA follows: TGTGCCTGGAGTCCCCTGAGCTCCTATAATTCACCCCTCCACTTT.

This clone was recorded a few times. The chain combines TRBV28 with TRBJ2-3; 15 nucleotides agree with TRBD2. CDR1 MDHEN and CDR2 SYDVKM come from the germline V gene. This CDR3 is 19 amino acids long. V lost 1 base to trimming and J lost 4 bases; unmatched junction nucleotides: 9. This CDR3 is CASSLSPPGLAGGADTQYF. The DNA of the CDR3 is TGTGCCAGCAGTTTATCCCCTCCGGGACTAGCGGGAGGCGCAGATACGCAGTATTTT.

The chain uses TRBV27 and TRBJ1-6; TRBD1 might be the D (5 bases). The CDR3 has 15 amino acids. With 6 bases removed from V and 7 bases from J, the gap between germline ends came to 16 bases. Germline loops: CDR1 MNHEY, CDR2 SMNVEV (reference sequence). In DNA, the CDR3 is TGTGCCAGCAGACCGTTTGGGACTAGCAATTCACCCCTCCACTTT. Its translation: CASRPFGTSNSPLHF.

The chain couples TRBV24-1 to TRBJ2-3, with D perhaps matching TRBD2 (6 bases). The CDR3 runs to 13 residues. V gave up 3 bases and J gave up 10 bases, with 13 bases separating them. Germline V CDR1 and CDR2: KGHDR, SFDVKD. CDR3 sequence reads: CATSDRQSGPQYF. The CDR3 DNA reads TGTGCCACCAGTGATCGACAGAGCGGGCCGCAGTATTTT.

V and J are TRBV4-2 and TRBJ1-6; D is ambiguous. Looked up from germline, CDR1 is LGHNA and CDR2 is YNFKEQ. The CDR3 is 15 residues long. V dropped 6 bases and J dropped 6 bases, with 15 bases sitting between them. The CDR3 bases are TGTGCCAGCAGTCCCCGGATGGGAGGTAATTCACCCCTCCACTTT. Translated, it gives CASSPRMGGNSPLHF.

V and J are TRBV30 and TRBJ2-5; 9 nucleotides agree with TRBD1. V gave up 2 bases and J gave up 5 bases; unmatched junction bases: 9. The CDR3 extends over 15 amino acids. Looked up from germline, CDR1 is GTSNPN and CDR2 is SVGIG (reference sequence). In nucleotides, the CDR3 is TGTGCCTGGAGTCCGCCGGGACAGGGAGAGGAGACCCAGTACTTC. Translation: CAWSPPGQGEETQYF.

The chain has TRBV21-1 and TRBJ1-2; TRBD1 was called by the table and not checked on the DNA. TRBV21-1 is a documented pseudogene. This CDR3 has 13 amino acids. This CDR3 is CASLNRDPYGYTF. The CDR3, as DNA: TGTGCCAGCTTAAACAGGGATCCCTATGGCTACACCTTC.

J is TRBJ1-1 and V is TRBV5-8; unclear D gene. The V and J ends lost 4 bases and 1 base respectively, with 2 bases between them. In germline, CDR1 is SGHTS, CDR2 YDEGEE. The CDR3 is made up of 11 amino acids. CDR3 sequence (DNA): TGTGCCAGCAGCCAGAACACTGAAGCTTTCTTT. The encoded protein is CASSQNTEAFF. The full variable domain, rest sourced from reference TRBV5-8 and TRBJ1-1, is EAGVTQSPTHLIKTRGQQATLRCSPISGHTSVYWYQQALGLGLQFLLWYDEGEERNRGNFPPRFSGRQFPNYSSELNVNALELEDSALYLCASSQNTEAFFGQGTRLTVV.

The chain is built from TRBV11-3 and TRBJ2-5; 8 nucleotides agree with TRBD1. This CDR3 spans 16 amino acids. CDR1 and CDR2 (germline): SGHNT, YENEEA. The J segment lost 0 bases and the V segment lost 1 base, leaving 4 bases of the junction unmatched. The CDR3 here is CASSLAGQGYQETQYF. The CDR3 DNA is TGTGCCAGCAGCTTAGCAGGACAGGGATACCAAGAGACCCAGTACTTC.

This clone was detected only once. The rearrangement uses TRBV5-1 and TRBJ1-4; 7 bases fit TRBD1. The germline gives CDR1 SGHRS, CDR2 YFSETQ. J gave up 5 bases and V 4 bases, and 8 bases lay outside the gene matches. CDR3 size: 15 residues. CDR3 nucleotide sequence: TGCGCCAGCAGCCCCACGACAGGGAGGAATGAAAAACTGTTTTTT. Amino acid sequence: CASSPTTGRNEKLFF.

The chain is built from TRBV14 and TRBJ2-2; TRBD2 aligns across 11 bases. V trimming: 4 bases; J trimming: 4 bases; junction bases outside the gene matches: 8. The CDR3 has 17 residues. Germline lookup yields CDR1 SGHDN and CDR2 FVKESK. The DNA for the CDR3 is TGTGCCAGCAGCCCACTTAGCGGGGGGGCGAGCACCGGGGAGCTGTTTTTT. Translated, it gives CASSPLSGGASTGELFF.

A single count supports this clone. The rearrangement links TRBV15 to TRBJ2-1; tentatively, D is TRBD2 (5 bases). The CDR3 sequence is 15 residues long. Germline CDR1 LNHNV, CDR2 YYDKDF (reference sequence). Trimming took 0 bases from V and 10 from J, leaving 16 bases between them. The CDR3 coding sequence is TGTGCCACCAGCAGAGACCGAGCTAGCTTTAGGGAGCAGTTCTTC. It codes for CATSRDRASFREQFF.

As DNA, the CDR3 is TGTGCCAGCAGTCCACAGGACGGAACAACTAATGAAAAACTGTTTTTT. Protein sequence: CASSPQDGTTNEKLFF. V is TRBV2 and J is TRBJ1-4; a weak D match, TRBD1 (5 bases). Germline loops: CDR1 SNHLY, CDR2 FYNNEI. V dropped 5 bases and J dropped 0 bases, with 13 bases sitting between them. This CDR3 spans 16 amino acids.

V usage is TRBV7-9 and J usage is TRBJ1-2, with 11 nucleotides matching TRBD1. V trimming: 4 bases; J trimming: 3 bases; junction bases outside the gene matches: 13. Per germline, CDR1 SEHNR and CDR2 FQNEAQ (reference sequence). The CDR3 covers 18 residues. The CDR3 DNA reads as TGTGCCAGCAGCTCCCCCGGGACAGGGGGATTAGAGCACTATGGCTACACCTTC. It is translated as CASSSPGTGGLEHYGYTF.

CDR3 region: CSVLGQGEYEQYF. The CDR3 DNA follows: TGCAGCGTCCTAGGACAGGGGGAGTACGAGCAGTACTTC. The chain is built from TRBV29-1 and TRBJ2-7; TRBD1 matches 10 bases. V gave up 6 bases and J gave up 4 bases; unmatched junction bases: 6. Germline assignment: CDR1 SQVTM and CDR2 ANQGSEA. The CDR3 runs to 13 residues.

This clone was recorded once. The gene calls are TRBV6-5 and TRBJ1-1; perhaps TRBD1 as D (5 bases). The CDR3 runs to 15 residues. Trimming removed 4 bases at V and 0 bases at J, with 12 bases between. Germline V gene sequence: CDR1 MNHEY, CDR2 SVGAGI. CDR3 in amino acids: CASSSQGDLNTEAFF. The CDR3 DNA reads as TGTGCCAGCAGTTCGCAGGGCGATTTGAACACTGAAGCTTTCTTT.